Presented here are 11 T cell receptor beta chains from one specimen sequenced in a study of regulatory T cells in long-lasting Graves disease. Libraries of TCR beta came from iRepertoire HTBI primers plus Arm-PCR of CDR3 regions. From the multiplex PCR reads, TCRdb called clonotypes with MiXCR, one entry per CDR3 protein. Of about 310,000 distinct CDR3 sequences in the sample, under 25% were seen once. Time point of the sample: persistent/refractory GD, antithyroid drugs over 5 years with positive TRAb. Researchers made the TCR library from RNA that was extracted from PBMCs. The sample in question was peripheral blood mononuclear cells (PBMCs), obtained when the disease was refractory, from a patient treated with antithyroid drugs. Receptors originate from a female donor with Graves disease.

This clonotype was observed a few times. The CDR3 nucleotides are TGTGCCTGGACTAGTTGGACTAGCGGCGAGCAGTACTTC. Its protein product is CAWTSWTSGEQYF. This sequence joins TRBV30 and TRBJ2-7; 10 bases fit TRBD2. V was pared by 4 bases and J by 6 bases, with 6 bases of the junction left unmatched. CDR3 length: 13 amino acids. Germline V gene data show CDR1 as GTSNPN and CDR2 as SVGIG (reference sequence).

This clonotype occurred many times. The CDR3 reads CASRPTLLAGGPNTQYF. In DNA form, the CDR3 reads TGTGCCAGCAGACCTACCCTACTAGCGGGAGGGCCGAATACGCAGTATTTT. The chain joins TRBV2 to TRBJ2-3, with 13 bases lining up with TRBD2. The CDR3 sequence is 17 residues long. In germline, CDR1 is SNHLY, CDR2 FYNNEI. V gave up 6 bases and J gave up 7 bases; unmatched junction bases: 13.

V and J are TRBV5-1 and TRBJ2-7; 8 bases fit TRBD1. CDR3 length: 15 residues. The germline V gene has CDR1 SGHRS and CDR2 YFSETQ. J lost 3 bases, V lost 0 bases, and 5 bases had no gene match. The CDR3 DNA reads as TGCGCCAGCAGCTTGGCGACAGGGGCCCGCTACGAGCAGTACTTC. Protein: CASSLATGARYEQYF.

The gene calls are TRBV5-1 and TRBJ1-1; perhaps TRBD1 as D (5 bases). Trimming shortened V by 0 bases and J by 0 bases, and 12 bases separated the two germline ends. Looked up from germline, CDR1 is SGHRS and CDR2 is YFSETQ. The length of the CDR3 is 16 residues. In DNA, the CDR3 is TGCGCCAGCAGCTTGGGACAGCAGCCCCTGAACACTGAAGCTTTCTTT. Protein: CASSLGQQPLNTEAFF.

This clonotype was recorded at least ten times. The genes are TRBV28 and TRBJ2-5; 10 nucleotides agree with TRBD2. The CDR3 is 15 residues long. V was clipped by 10 bases and J by 1 base; unmatched bases: 9. CDR1 MDHEN and CDR2 SYDVKM come from the germline V gene. CDR3 sequence (DNA): TGTGCCACCACGGGACTAGCGACCCCCCAAGAGACCCAGTACTTC. Translation: CATTGLATPQETQYF.

This clonotype came up a few times. V gene TRBV7-9 combines with J gene TRBJ2-2; 13 bases are shared with TRBD2. CDR3 size: 17 residues. Germline loops: CDR1 SEHNR, CDR2 FQNEAQ (reference sequence). The V gene end was trimmed by 5 bases and the J gene end by 5 bases; junction bases not matched to a gene: 8. The DNA for the CDR3 is TGTGCCAGCAGCGAACGGACTAGCGGGAGCTATACCGGGGAGCTGTTTTTT. Translating it yields CASSERTSGSYTGELFF.

In this sample, this clonotype turned up a few times. The chain carries TRBV19 and TRBJ2-7; 7 bases fit TRBD1. The V segment lost 6 bases and the J segment 1 base; nucleotides outside the gene matches: 6. The CDR3 totals 14 residues. CDR1 and CDR2 (germline): LNHDA, SQIVND (reference sequence). CDR3 sequence (DNA): TGTGCCAGTAGACCGACAGGGTTTTCCTACGAGCAGTACTTC. Translating it yields CASRPTGFSYEQYF.

This clonotype was seen a handful of times. It is likely a read error, because the conserved phenylalanine at the end of the CDR3 is missing. The V and J genes are TRBV28 and TRBJ1-5, with D uncertain. The germline CDR1 and CDR2 sequences are MDHEN and SYDVKM. V was pared by 2 bases and J by 0 bases, with 8 bases between. CDR3 length: 15 amino acids. The CDR3 nucleotides read TGTGCCAGCAGTTTAAGAGGGAATAGCAATCAGCCCCAGCATTCT. It is translated as CASSLRGNSNQPQHS.

This clonotype was detected many times. The rearrangement joins TRBV7-8 to TRBJ1-2, with D maybe TRBD1 (5 bases). This CDR3 contains 13 residues. The germline V gene encodes CDR1 SGHVS and CDR2 FQNEAQ. V was trimmed by 4 bases and J by 3 bases, leaving 9 bases between them. This CDR3 is CASSSGLDYGYTF. The CDR3 bases are TGTGCCAGCAGCTCAGGGTTGGACTATGGCTACACCTTC. Looking up the rest from reference TRBV7-8 and TRBJ1-2 gives the full variable domain: GAGVSQSPRYKVAKRGQDVALRCDPISGHVSLFWYQQALGQGPEFLTYFQNEAQLDKSGLPSDRFFAERPEGSVSTLKIQRTQQEDSAVYLCASSSGLDYGYTFGSGTRLTVV.

Concerning this clonotype: A far larger clone is just one base off, so this is likely a read error. V and J are TRBV2 and TRBJ2-4, with 8 bases that match TRBD2. CDR1 SNHLY and CDR2 FYNNEI come from the germline V gene. Trimming cost V 5 bases and J 8 bases; bases outside gene matches: 5. CDR3 length equals 13 residues. The CDR3 DNA follows: TGTGCCAGCAGTCGGGCAGCGGGGGACATTCAGTACTTC. Translated: CASSRAAGDIQYF.

This clonotype was seen a few times. V and J are TRBV5-1 and TRBJ2-2; D is undetermined. V lost 4 bases to trimming and J lost 6 bases, with 16 bases between them. The V gene's germline CDR1 is SGHRS and CDR2 YFSETQ. The CDR3 covers 15 residues. The DNA for the CDR3 is TGCGCCAGCAGCACCCGAAACACCCTTCCCGGGGAGCTGTTTTTT. Translating gives CASSTRNTLPGELFF.